This TCR beta chain was identified in a study of T cell changes during pregnancy in multiple sclerosis. CDR3 length equals 15 residues. Germline assignment: CDR1 LNHDA and CDR2 SQIVND (reference sequence). Between the trimmed V and J ends, which lost 4 bases and 0 bases, there was a span of 9 bases. Measured with immunoSEQ multiplex PCR; TCRdb has only the in-frame clones, and not every one. Among over 45,000 clones listed, about 87% were seen once. This sequence joins TRBV19 and TRBJ1-4, with D perhaps matching TRBD1 (5 bases). Here the sequenced sample was peripheral blood, taken in the first trimester of pregnancy. The source of this sequence is a female donor with multiple sclerosis, enrolled in a pregnancy study. As DNA, the CDR3 is TGTGCCAGTAGTACGACGACAGCAACTAATGAAAAACTGTTTTTT. The encoded protein is CASSTTTATNEKLFF.